The clone carrying this TCR beta chain showed up just a few times. Its antigen is not identified. Here immunoSEQ multiplex PCR was the method, and the copy in TCRdb shows in-frame clones only, minus some. Here the sample spans some 38,000 clones, approximately 84% being singletons. None of the glioblastoma patients had an isocitrate dehydrogenase mutation. This entry is derived from a study of glioma-infiltrating T cells after dendritic cell vaccination. In the study overall: Autologous tumor lysate-pulsed dendritic cell vaccination was given between the early 2000s and the early 2010s.

Study-level points and caveats: Few patients contributed both blood and tumor specimens.

The V gene end was trimmed by 0 bases and the J gene end by 0 bases; junction bases not matched to a gene: 1. CDR3 length: 15 amino acids. Germline V lookup: CDR1 SGDLS, CDR2 YYNGEE. Sequences were derived from blood, sampled before dendritic cell vaccination. This receptor was taken from a human donor with glioblastoma. The chain is built from TRBV9 and TRBJ2-3; 7 bases fit TRBD2. This CDR3 is CASSVGRGSTDTQYF. The CDR3, as DNA: TGTGCCAGCAGCGTAGGGCGGGGGAGCACAGATACGCAGTATTTT.